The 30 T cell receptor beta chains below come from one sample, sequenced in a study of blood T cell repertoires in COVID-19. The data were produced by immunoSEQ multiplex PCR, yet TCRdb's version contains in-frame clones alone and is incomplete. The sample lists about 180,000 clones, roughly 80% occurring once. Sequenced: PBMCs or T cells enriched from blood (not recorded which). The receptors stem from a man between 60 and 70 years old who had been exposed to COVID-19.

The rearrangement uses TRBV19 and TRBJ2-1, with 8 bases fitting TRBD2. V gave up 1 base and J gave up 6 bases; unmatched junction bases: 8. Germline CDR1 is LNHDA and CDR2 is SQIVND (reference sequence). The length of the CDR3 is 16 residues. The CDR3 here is CASSIASGRWFNEQFF. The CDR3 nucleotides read TGTGCCAGTAGTATAGCAAGCGGGAGATGGTTCAATGAGCAGTTCTTC.

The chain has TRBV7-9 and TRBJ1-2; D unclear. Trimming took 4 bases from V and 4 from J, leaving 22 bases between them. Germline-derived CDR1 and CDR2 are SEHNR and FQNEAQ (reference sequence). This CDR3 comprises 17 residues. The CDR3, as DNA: TGTGCCAGCAGCTCAAGCGGGCAGGTGATGAGAACCTATGGCTACACCTTC. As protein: CASSSSGQVMRTYGYTF.

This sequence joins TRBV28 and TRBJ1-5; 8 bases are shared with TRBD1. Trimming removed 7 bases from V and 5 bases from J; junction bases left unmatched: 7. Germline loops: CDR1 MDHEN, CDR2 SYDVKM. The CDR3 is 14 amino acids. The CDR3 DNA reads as TGTGCCAGCACCCCAACAGGGGGATATCAGCCCCAGCATTTT. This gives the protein CASTPTGGYQPQHF. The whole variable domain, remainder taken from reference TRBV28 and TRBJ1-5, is DVKVTQSSRYLVKRTGEKVFLECVQDMDHENMFWYRQDPGLGLRLIYFSYDVKMKEKGDIPEGYSVSREKKERFSLILESASTNQTSMYLCASTPTGGYQPQHFGDGTRLSIL.

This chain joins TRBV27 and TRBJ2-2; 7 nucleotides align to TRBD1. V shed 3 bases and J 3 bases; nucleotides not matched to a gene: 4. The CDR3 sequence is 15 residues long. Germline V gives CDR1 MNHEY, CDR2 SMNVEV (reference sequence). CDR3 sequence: CASSFRDSYTGELFF. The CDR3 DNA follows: TGTGCCAGCAGTTTCAGGGACAGCTACACCGGGGAGCTGTTTTTT.

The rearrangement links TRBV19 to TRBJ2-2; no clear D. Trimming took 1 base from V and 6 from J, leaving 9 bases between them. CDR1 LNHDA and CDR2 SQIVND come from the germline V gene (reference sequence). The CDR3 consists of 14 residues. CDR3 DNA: TGTGCCAGTAGTATAGTACGCCGGTCCGGGGAGCTGTTTTTT. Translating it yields CASSIVRRSGELFF.

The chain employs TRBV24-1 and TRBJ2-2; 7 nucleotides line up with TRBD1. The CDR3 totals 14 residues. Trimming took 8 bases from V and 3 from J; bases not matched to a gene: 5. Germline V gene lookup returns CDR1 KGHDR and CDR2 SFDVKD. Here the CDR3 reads CATKTGPDTGELFF. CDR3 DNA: TGTGCCACCAAGACAGGGCCCGACACCGGGGAGCTGTTTTTT.

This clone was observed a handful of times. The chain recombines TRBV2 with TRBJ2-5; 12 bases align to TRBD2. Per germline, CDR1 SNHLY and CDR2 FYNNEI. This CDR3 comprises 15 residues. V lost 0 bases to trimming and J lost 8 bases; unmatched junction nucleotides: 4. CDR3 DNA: TGTGCCAGCAGTGAAGCCCGACTAGCGGGAGACACCCAGTACTTC. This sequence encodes CASSEARLAGDTQYF. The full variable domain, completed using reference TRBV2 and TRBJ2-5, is EPEVTQTPSHQVTQMGQEVILRCVPISNHLYFYWYRQILGQKVEFLVSFYNNEISEKSEIFDDQFSVERPDGSNFTLKIRSTKLEDSAMYFCASSEARLAGDTQYFGPGTRLLVL.

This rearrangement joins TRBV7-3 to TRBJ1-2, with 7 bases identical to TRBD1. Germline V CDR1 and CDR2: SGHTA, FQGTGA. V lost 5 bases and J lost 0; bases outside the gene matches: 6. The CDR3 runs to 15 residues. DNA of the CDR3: TGTGCCAGCAGCCCTGGACAGGCCTCTAACTATGGCTACACCTTC. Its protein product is CASSPGQASNYGYTF.

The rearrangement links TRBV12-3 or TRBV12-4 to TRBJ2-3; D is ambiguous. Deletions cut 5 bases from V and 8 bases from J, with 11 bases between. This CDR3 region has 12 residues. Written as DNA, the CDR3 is TGTGCCAGCAGTGAGAGCGAGAGTACGCAGTATTTT. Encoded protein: CASSESESTQYF.

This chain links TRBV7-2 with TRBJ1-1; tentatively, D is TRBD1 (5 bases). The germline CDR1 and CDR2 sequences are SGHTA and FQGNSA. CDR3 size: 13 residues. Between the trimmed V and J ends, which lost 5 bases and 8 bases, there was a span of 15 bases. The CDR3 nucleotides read TGTGCCAGCAGCACCCTGGACAATTTCGAAGCTTTCTTT. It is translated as CASSTLDNFEAFF.

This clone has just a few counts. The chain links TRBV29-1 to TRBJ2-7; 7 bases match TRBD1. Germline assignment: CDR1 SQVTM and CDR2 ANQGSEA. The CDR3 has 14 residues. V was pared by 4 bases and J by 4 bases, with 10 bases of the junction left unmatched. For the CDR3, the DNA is TGCAGCGTTGTTAGGGGCAGGGGGAGTTACGAGCAGTACTTC. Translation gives CSVVRGRGSYEQYF.

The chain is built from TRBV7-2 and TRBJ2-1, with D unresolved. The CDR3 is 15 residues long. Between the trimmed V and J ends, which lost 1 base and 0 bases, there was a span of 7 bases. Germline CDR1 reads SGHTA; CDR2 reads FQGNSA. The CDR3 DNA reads TGTGCCAGCAGCTTAGTACTAAGCTCCTACAATGAGCAGTTCTTC. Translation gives CASSLVLSSYNEQFF.

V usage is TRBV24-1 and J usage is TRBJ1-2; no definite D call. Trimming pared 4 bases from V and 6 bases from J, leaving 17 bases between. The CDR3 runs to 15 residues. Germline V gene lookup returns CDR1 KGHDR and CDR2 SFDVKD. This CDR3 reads CATSDPTAGEDGYTF. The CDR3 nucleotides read TGTGCCACCAGTGACCCCACGGCGGGAGAAGATGGCTACACCTTC.

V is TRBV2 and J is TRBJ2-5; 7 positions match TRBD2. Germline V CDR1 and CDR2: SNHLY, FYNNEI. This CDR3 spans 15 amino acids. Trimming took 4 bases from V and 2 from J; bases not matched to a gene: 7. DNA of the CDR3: TGTGCCAGCAGTGCGATGACGGGACTACAAGAGACCCAGTACTTC. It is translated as CASSAMTGLQETQYF. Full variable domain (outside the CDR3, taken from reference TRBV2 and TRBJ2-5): EPEVTQTPSHQVTQMGQEVILRCVPISNHLYFYWYRQILGQKVEFLVSFYNNEISEKSEIFDDQFSVERPDGSNFTLKIRSTKLEDSAMYFCASSAMTGLQETQYFGPGTRLLVL.

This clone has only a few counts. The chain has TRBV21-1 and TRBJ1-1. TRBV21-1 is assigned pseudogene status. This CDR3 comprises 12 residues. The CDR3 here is CASSKGTGGAFF. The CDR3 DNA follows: TGTGCCAGCAGCAAAGGGACGGGGGGAGCTTTCTTT.

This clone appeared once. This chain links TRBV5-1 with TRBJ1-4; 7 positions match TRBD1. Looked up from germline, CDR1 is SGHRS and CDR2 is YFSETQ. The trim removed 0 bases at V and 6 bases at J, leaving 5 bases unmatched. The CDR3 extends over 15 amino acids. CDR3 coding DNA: TGCGCCAGCAGCTTGGCACAGGGGTTGGATGAAAAACTGTTTTTT. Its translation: CASSLAQGLDEKLFF.

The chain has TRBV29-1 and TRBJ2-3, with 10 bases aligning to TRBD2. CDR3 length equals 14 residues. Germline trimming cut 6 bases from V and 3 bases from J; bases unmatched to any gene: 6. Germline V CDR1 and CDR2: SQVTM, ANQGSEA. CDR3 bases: TGCAGCGTGTATCCTAGCGGGAGAACAGATACGCAGTATTTT. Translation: CSVYPSGRTDTQYF.

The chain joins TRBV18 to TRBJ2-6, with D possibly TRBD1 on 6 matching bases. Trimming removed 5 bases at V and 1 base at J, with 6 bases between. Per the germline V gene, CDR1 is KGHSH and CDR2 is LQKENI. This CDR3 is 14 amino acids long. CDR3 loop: CASSTGSGANVLTF. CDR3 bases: TGTGCCAGCTCAACAGGGTCTGGGGCCAACGTCCTGACTTTC.

The CDR3 loop is CASSLGQGIDEQFF. The CDR3, as DNA: TGTGCCAGCAGCCTGGGACAGGGAATTGATGAGCAGTTCTTC. The chain uses TRBV11-3 and TRBJ2-1; the match to TRBD1 covers 9 bases. CDR1 and CDR2 from the germline V gene are SGHNT and YENEEA. Losses at the gene ends were 5 bases for V and 8 bases for J; bases not matched to a gene: 7. The CDR3 sequence is 14 residues long.

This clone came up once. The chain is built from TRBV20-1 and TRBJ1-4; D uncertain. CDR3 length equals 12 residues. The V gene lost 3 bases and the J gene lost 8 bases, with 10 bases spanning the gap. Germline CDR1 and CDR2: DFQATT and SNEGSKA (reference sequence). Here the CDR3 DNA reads TGCAGTGCTAGTCAGTCGGGGGAAAAACTGTTTTTT. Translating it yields CSASQSGEKLFF.

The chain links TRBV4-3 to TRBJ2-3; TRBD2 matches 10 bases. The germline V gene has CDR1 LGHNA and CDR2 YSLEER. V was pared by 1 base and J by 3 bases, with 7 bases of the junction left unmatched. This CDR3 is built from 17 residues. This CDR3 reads CASSQGPGLAVTDTQYF. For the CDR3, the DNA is TGCGCCAGCAGCCAAGGGCCCGGACTAGCGGTGACAGATACGCAGTATTTT.

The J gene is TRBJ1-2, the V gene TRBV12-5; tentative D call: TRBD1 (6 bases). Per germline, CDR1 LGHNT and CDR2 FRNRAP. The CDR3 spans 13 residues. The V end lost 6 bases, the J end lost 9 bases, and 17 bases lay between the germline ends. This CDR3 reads CASGPKQGVSYTF. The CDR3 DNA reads TGTGCTAGTGGGCCCAAACAGGGTGTGAGCTACACCTTC.

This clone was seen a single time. This CDR3 reads CASSNPGLAGGRSDTQYF. The CDR3, as DNA: TGTGCCAGCAGCAATCCGGGACTAGCGGGAGGGAGGTCAGATACGCAGTATTTT. The chain joins TRBV7-3 to TRBJ2-3; TRBD2 matches at 16 bases. This CDR3 has 18 amino acids. Trimming cost V 5 bases and J 4 bases; bases outside gene matches: 9. Germline CDR1 is SGHTA and CDR2 is FQGTGA.

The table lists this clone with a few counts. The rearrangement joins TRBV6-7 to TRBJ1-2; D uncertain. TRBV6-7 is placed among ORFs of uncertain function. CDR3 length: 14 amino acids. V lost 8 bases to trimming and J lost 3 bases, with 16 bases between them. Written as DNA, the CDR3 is TGTGCCAGCTTTCTTACGGGATGGGACTATGGCTACACCTTC. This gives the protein CASFLTGWDYGYTF.

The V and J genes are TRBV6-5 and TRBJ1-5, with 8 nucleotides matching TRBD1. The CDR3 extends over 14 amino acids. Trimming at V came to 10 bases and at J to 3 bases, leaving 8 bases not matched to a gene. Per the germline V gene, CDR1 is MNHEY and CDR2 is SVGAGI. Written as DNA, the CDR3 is TGTGCCACCGACGACAGGGGACTCAATCAGCCCCAGCATTTT. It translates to CATDDRGLNQPQHF.

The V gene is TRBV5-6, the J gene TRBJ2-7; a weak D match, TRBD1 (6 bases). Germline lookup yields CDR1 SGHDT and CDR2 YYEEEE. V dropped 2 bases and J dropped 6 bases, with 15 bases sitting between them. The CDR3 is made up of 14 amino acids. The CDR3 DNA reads TGTGCCAGCAGCTTAAGGGGACATGGCGTCGAGCAGTACTTC. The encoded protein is CASSLRGHGVEQYF.

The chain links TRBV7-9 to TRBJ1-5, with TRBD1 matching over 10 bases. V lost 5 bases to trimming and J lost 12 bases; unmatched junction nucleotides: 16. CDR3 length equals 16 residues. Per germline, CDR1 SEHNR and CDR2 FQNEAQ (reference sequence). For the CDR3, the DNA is TGTGCCAGCAGCCCAATAGGGACAGGGGCCGGCCGGGTCCAGCATTTT. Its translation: CASSPIGTGAGRVQHF.

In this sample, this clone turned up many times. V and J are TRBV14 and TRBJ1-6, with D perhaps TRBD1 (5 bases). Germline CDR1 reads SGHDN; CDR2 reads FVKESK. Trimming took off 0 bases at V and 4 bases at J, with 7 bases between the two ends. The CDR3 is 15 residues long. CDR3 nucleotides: TGTGCCAGCAGCCAAGATGCAGGGTATAATTCACCCCTCCACTTT. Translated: CASSQDAGYNSPLHF.

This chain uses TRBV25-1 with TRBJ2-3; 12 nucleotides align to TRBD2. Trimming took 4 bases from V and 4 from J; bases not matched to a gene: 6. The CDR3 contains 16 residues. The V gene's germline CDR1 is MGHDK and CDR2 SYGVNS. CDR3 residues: CASSAETSGRSDTQYF. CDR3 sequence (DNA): TGTGCCAGCAGTGCCGAGACTAGCGGGAGATCAGATACGCAGTATTTT.

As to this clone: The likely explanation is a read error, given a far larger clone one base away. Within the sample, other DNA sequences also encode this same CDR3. Here the CDR3 reads CASSRGETQYF. In DNA, the CDR3 is TGTGCCAGCAGCAGGGGAGAGACCCAGTACTTC. The chain couples TRBV28 to TRBJ2-5, with D possibly being TRBD1 (6 bases). This CDR3 is built from 11 residues. Per germline, CDR1 MDHEN and CDR2 SYDVKM. V lost 6 bases and J lost 4, with 6 bases in between.